This section outlines one T cell receptor (beta chain) sequence together with its context. Its antigen is currently not known. No base-level quality is on record; no much larger clone is a single base apart. Unstimulated CD4+ memory cells were also sequenced in three donor pairs, together with CD4+ naive, CD8+ TEMRA, CD8+ naive and CD8+ effector memory subsets. Sorted unstimulated T cells and proliferating T cells recovered from mixed lymphocyte reactions underwent TCRbeta CDR3 sequencing. Fresh whole blood from approximately ten HLA-typed healthy donors was used to isolate PBMCs. Receptor amplification or capture employed the immunoSEQ multiplex PCR assay. Each sample had some 9.7 x 10^4 TCR templates assayed by the deep sequencing platform. Genomic DNA extracted from sorted T cells was used for TCRbeta CDR3 sequencing. As for the original processing: The R programming language was used for clonal analysis of the TCRbeta CDR3 data. Alloreactive CD4+ and CD8+ clones were identified by comparing unstimulated samples to CFSE-low samples taken after the reaction. Regulatory or non-regulatory origin was assigned to alloreactive CD4+ clones by matching of sequences to sorted unstimulated Treg and non-Treg repertoires. TCRdb limited this immuneACCESS table to in-frame rearrangements with V and J called. A share of clones is missing; checked studies link under half to unresolved V genes, and the rest is unexplained. V, J and clone size derive from that table, while D and trimming were established from the DNA sequence. Recorded for this sample are some 56,000 clones; just over 95% of them occurred a single time. The ten largest clones capture around 0.99% of the sample.

Deletion took 5 bases off V and 5 bases off J, with a span of 24 bases between the germline ends. The CDR3 runs 18 residues from the cysteine to the phenylalanine. This entry keeps only the CDR3 DNA: 54 bases, framed from base 1. CDR1 SGHVS and CDR2 FNYEAQ are derived from the germline V gene. This sample is part of a study of siplizumab effects on memory and regulatory T cells (dated by TCRdb to 2018 to 2020). About the investigation overall: The study looked at the effect of siplizumab, an anti-CD2 antibody, on alloreactive T-cell subsets in allogeneic mixed lymphocyte reactions made from human PBMCs. Paper-wide results and their limitations: Among mappable alloreactive CD4+ clones, the Treg-derived fraction averaged approximately 69% with siplizumab versus roughly 30% in control reactions. A naive or memory phenotype could not be assigned to roughly 75-95% of proliferating CD4+ or CD8+ clones. Siplizumab significantly lowered the cumulative frequency of alloreactive sequences that could be traced to unstimulated CD4+ memory T cells. No functional confirmation was obtained for the suppressive function of proliferating Tregs from siplizumab cultures. Unstimulated naive T cells appeared more diverse than memory T cells, and naive cells seemed to contribute substantially to the alloresponse. Sequences below about 10^-5 frequency were poorly captured, so only a minor fraction of alloreactive clones could be mapped to unstimulated subsets.

The sample was naive CD8+ T cells sorted from blood. This specimen's cell subset or site label, per the study, means: unstimulated naive T cells. The rearranged chain carries TRBV7-6 and TRBJ2-2; tentative D gene TRBD2, with 6 bases matching. The receptor was isolated from a human donor in good health. The CDR3 protein: CASSPGTGRRTETGELFF. The base sequence is TGTGCCAGCAGCCCGGGGACCGGGAGAAGGACGGAGACCGGGGAGCTGTTTTTT.